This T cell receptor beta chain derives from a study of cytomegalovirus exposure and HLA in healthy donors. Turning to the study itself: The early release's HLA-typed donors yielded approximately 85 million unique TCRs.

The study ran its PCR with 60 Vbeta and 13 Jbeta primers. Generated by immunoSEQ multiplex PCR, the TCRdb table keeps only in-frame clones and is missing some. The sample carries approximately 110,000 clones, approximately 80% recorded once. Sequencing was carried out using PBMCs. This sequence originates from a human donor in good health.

CDR3 protein: CAWSMDRAGEQYF. The CDR3 DNA reads as TGTGCCTGGAGTATGGACAGGGCGGGCGAGCAGTACTTC. The rearrangement joins TRBV30 to TRBJ2-7; 8 nucleotides align to TRBD1. V gave up 2 bases and J gave up 6 bases; unmatched junction bases: 6. Looked up from germline, CDR1 is GTSNPN and CDR2 is SVGIG (reference sequence). This CDR3 has 13 amino acids. The full variable domain, in which reference TRBV30 and TRBJ2-7 provide the parts outside the CDR3, is SQTIHQWPATLVQPVGSPLSLECTVEGTSNPNLYWYRQAAGRGLQLLFYSVGIGQISSEVPQNLSASRPQDRQFILSSKKLLLSDSGFYLCAWSMDRAGEQYFGPGTRLTVT.